This T cell receptor beta chain was identified in a study of shared clonotypes between healthy human individuals. Study observations and caveats: Several donors held 4.5% to 5% of naive CD4 clonotypes in common.

CD45RO-negative, CCR7-positively selected cells formed the naive CD8 fraction, excluding terminally differentiated effector memory CD45RA+ cells. Turning to this clone: What it binds is unknown.

This table comes from immunoSEQ multiplex PCR, and its TCRdb copy is limited to in-frame clones, with some not included. In the table there are 750,000 to 1,000,000 clones, 80% to 95% of which are singletons. Germline V gives CDR1 SGHTS, CDR2 YDEGEE. The CDR3 has 15 amino acids. V shed 6 bases and J shed 2 bases, with 18 bases lying between them. The material sequenced was naive CD8+ T cells sorted from blood. The rearrangement uses TRBV5-8 and TRBJ2-7; D is unresolved. The TCR comes from a man under 40 in good health. The CDR3 protein is CASTMGTAEPYEQYF. The CDR3 region has the DNA TGTGCCAGCACCATGGGCACCGCAGAACCCTACGAGCAGTACTTC.